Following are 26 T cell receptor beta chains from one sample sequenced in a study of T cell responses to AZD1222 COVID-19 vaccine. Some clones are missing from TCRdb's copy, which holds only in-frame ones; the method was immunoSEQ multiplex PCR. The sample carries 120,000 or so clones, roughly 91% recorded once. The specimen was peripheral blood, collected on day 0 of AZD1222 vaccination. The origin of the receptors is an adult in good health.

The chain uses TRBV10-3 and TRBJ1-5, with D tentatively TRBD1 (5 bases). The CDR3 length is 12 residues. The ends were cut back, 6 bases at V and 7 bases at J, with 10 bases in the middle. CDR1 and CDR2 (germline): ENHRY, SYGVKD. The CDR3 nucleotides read TGTGCCATCAGGACAGTAGGCCAGCCCCAGCATTTT. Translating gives CAIRTVGQPQHF.

In nucleotides, the CDR3 is TGCGCCAGCAGCCAAGGGCCAAATGGGGCTGCCGAGCAGTACTTC. This gives the protein CASSQGPNGAAEQYF. The chain couples TRBV4-1 to TRBJ2-7; D might be TRBD1 (5 bases). Germline-derived CDR1 and CDR2 are MGHRA and YSYEKL. This CDR3 comprises 15 residues. V dropped 1 base and J dropped 6 bases, with 16 bases sitting between them.

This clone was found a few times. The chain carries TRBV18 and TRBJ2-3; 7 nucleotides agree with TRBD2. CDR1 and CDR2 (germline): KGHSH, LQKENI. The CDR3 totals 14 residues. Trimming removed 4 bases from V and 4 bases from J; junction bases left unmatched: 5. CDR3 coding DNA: TGTGCCAGCTCACGGCGGGAGCTCGCAGATACGCAGTATTTT. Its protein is CASSRRELADTQYF.

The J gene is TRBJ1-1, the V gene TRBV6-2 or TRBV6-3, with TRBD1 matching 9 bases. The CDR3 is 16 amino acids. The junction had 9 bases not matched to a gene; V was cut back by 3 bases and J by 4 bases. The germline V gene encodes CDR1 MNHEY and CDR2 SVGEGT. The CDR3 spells CASSYSGQGGFTEAFF. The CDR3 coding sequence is TGTGCCAGCAGTTATTCGGGACAGGGTGGTTTCACTGAAGCTTTCTTT.

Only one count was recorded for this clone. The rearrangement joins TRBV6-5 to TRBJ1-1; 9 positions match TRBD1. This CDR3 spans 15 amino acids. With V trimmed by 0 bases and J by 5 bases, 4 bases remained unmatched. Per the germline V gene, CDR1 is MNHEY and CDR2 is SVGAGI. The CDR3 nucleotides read TGTGCCAGCAGTTACTCGAAGACAGGGGGAACTGAAGCTTTCTTT. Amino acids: CASSYSKTGGTEAFF.

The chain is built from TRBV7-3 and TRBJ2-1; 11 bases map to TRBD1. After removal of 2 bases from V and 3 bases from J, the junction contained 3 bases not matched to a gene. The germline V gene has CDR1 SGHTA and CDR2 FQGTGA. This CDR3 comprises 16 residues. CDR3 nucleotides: TGTGCCAGCAGCTTAGAAGGGACAGGGGGCTACAATGAGCAGTTCTTC. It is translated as CASSLEGTGGYNEQFF.

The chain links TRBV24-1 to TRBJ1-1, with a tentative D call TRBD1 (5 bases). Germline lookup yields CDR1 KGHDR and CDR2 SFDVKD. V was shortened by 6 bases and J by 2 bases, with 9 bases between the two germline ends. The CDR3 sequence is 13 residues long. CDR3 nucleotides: TGTGCCACCAGTAATGACAGAAACACTGAAGCTTTCTTT. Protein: CATSNDRNTEAFF.

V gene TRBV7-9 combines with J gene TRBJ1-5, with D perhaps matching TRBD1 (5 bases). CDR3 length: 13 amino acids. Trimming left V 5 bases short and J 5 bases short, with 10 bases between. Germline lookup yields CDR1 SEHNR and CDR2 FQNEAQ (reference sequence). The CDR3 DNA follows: TGTGCCAGCAGCCCTTCAGGGCATCAGCCCCAGCATTTT. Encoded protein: CASSPSGHQPQHF.

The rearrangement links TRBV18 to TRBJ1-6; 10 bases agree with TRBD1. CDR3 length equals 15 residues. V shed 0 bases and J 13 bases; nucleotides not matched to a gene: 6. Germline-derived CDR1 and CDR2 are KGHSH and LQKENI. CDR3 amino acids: CASSPPDRGDFPLHF. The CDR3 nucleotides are TGTGCCAGCTCACCACCGGACAGGGGGGATTTTCCCCTCCACTTT.

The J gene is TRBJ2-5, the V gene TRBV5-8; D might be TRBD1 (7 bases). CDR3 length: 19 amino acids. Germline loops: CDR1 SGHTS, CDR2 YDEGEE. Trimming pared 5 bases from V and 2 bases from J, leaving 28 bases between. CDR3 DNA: TGTGCCAGCAGGCTGCTGGCAGGGGGTTTGGGGGGACGGCAAGAGACCCAGTACTTC. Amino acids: CASRLLAGGLGGRQETQYF.

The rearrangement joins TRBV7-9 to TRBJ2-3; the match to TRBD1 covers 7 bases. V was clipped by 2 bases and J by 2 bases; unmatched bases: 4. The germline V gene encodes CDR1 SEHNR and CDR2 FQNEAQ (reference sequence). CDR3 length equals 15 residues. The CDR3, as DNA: TGTGCCAGCAGCTTACAGGGGACAGACACAGATACGCAGTATTTT. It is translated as CASSLQGTDTDTQYF.

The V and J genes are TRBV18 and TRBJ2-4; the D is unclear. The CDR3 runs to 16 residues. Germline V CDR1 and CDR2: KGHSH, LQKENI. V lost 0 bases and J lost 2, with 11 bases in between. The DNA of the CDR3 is TGTGCCAGCTCACCACCGAATCCGTATACCAAAAACATTCAGTACTTC. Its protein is CASSPPNPYTKNIQYF.

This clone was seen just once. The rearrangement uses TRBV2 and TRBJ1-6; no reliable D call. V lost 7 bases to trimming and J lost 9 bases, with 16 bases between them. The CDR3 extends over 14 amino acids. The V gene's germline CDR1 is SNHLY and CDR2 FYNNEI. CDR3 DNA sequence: TGTGCCAGCAACGGCGTGGGTTTAAGTTCACCCCTCCACTTT. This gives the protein CASNGVGLSSPLHF.

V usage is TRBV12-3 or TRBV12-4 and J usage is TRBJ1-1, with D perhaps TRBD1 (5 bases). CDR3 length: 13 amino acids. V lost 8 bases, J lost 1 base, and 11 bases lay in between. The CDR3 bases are TGTGCCAGCCGACAGATGACGAACACTGAAGCTTTCTTT. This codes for CASRQMTNTEAFF.

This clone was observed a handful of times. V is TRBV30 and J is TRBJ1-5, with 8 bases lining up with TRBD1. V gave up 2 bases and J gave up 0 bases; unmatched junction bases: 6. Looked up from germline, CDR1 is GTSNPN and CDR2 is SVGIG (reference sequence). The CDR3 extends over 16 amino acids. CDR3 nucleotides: TGTGCCTGGAGTTCGGGACAGGCAAATAGCAATCAGCCCCAGCATTTT. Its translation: CAWSSGQANSNQPQHF.

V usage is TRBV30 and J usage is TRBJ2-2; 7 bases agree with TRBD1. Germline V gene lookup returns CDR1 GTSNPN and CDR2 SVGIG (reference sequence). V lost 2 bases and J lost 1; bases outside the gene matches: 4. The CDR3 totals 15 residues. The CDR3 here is CAWSSQGRNTGELFF. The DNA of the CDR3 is TGTGCCTGGAGTTCACAGGGGCGGAACACCGGGGAGCTGTTTTTT.

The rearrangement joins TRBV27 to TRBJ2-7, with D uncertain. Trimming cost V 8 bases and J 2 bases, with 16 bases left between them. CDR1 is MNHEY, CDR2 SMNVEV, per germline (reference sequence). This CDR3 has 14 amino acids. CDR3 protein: CASGRPDRPYEQYF. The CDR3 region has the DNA TGTGCCAGCGGGCGGCCGGACCGACCCTACGAGCAGTACTTC.

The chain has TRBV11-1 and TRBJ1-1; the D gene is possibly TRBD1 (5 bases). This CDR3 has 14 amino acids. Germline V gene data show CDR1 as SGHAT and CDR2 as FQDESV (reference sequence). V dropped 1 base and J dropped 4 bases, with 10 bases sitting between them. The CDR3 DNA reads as TGTGCCAGCAGCTTAGGTTTGCAGGGCACTGAAGCTTTCTTT. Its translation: CASSLGLQGTEAFF.

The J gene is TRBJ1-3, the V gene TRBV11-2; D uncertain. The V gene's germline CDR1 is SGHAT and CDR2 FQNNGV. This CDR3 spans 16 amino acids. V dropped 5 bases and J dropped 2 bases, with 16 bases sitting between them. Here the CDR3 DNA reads TGTGCCAGCAGCCTCCAGAGACTATCACCTGGAAACACCATATATTTT. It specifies CASSLQRLSPGNTIYF. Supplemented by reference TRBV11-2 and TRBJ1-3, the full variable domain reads EAGVAQSPRYKIIEKRQSVAFWCNPISGHATLYWYQQILGQGPKLLIQFQNNGVVDDSQLPKDRFSAERLKGVDSTLKIQPAKLEDSAVYLCASSLQRLSPGNTIYFGEGSWLTVV.

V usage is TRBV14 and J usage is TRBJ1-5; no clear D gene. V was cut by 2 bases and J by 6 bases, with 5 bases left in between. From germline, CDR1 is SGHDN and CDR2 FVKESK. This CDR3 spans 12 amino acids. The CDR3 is CASSQSGQPQHF. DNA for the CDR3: TGTGCCAGCAGCCAAAGTGGTCAGCCCCAGCATTTT.

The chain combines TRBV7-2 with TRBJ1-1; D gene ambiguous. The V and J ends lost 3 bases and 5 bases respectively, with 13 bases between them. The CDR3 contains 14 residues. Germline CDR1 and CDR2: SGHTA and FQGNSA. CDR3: CASSFNPHGTEAFF. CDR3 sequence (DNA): TGTGCCAGCAGCTTTAATCCCCACGGGACTGAAGCTTTCTTT.

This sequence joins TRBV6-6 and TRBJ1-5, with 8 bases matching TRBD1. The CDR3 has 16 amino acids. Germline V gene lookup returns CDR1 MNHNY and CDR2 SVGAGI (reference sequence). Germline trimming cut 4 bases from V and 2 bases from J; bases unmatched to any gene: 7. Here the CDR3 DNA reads TGTGCCAGCAGTTCTCCCGACAGGGGAGGCAATCAGCCCCAGCATTTT. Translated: CASSSPDRGGNQPQHF.

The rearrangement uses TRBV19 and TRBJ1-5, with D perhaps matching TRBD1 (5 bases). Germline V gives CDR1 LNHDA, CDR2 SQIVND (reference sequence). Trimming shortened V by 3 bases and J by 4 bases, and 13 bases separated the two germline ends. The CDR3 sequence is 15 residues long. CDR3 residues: CASSIMGVENQPQHF. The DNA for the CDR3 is TGTGCCAGTAGTATTATGGGGGTGGAGAATCAGCCCCAGCATTTT.

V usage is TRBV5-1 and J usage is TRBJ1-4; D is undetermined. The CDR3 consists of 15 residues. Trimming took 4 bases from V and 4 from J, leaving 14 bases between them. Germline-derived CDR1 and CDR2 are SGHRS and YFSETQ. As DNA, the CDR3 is TGCGCCAGCAGCCCGCTTTTAGGGAATAATGAAAAACTGTTTTTT. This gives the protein CASSPLLGNNEKLFF.

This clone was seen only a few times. The CDR3 nucleotides read TGTGCCAGTAGTACCGAGGGACGGTCAAATGAAAAACTGTTTTTT. Its protein is CASSTEGRSNEKLFF. The chain has TRBV19 and TRBJ1-4; tentatively, D is TRBD1 (5 bases). Germline CDR1 and CDR2: LNHDA and SQIVND (reference sequence). V lost 4 bases to trimming and J lost 5 bases, with 14 bases between them. The CDR3 is 15 residues long. The variable domain in full, completed from reference TRBV19 and TRBJ1-4, reads DGGITQSPKYLFRKEGQNVTLSCEQNLNHDAMYWYRQDPGQGLRLIYYSQIVNDFQKGDIAEGYSVSREKKESFPLTVTSAQKNPTAFYLCASSTEGRSNEKLFFGSGTQLSVL.

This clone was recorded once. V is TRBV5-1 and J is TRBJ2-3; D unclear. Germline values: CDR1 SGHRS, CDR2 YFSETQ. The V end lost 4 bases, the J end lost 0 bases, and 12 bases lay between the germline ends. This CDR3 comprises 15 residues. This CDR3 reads CASSRRAISTDTQYF. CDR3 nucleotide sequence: TGCGCCAGCAGCCGCCGGGCTATTAGCACAGATACGCAGTATTTT.